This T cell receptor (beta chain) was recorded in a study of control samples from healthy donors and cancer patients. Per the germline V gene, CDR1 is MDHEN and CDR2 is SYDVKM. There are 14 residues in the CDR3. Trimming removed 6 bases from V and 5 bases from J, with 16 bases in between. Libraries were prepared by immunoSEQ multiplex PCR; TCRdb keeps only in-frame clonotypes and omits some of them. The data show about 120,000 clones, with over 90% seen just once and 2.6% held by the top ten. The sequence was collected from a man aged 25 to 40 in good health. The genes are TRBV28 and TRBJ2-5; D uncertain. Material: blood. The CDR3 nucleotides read TGTGCCAGCAGGCCGGCTGGGCAAGGTGAGACCCAGTACTTC. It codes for CASRPAGQGETQYF. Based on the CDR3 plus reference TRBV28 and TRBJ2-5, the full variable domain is DVKVTQSSRYLVKRTGEKVFLECVQDMDHENMFWYRQDPGLGLRLIYFSYDVKMKEKGDIPEGYSVSREKKERFSLILESASTNQTSMYLCASRPAGQGETQYFGPGTRLLVL.